What follows are 23 T cell receptor beta chains derived from one specimen sequenced in a study of Ad26.COV2.S vaccination and SARS-CoV-2 variants. Produced via immunoSEQ multiplex PCR; TCRdb's table is partial and in-frame only. In the table there are 430,000 or so clones, roughly 89% of which are singletons. Treatment reported: 19 received Ad26.COV2.S at low or high dose, single or two shots; five or six received placebo; per-sample allocation not given. On day 63 after the first injection, vaccine and placebo recipients gave samples. Specimen: peripheral blood, collected in a trial of Ad26.COV2.S vaccine versus placebo. These receptors came from a person aged 18-60 years who received the Ad26.COV2.S COVID-19 vaccine or a placebo.

V gene TRBV6-5 combines with J gene TRBJ2-7; 9 positions match TRBD1. Germline V gene sequence: CDR1 MNHEY, CDR2 SVGAGI. V was clipped by 6 bases and J by 4 bases; unmatched bases: 10. The CDR3 length is 15 residues. CDR3 nucleotide sequence: TGTGCCAGCAGCTCCATGAAGGGACAGGGTTACGAGCAGTACTTC. Amino acid sequence: CASSSMKGQGYEQYF.

The chain employs TRBV11-1 and TRBJ2-3; D not certain. This CDR3 has 14 residues. Germline lookup yields CDR1 SGHAT and CDR2 FQDESV (reference sequence). Trimming took 2 bases from V and 0 from J, leaving 6 bases between them. In nucleotides, the CDR3 is TGTGCCAGCAGCTTACAACCCAGCACAGATACGCAGTATTTT. This gives the protein CASSLQPSTDTQYF.

The CDR3 region has the DNA TGTGCCAGCAGCTCCTCCCCCCTGGTGGGCCAAGAGACCCAGTACTTC. Translation gives CASSSSPLVGQETQYF. The chain has TRBV7-2 and TRBJ2-5; D is ambiguous. The CDR3 loop spans 16 amino acids. The germline V and J ends were trimmed by 4 bases and 1 base, with 16 bases remaining between them. The germline V gene encodes CDR1 SGHTA and CDR2 FQGNSA.

The rearrangement links TRBV6-5 to TRBJ1-5; D is possibly TRBD1 (6 bases). V was pared by 6 bases and J by 6 bases, with 18 bases between. CDR1 is MNHEY, CDR2 SVGAGI, per germline. The CDR3 runs 15 residues. CDR3: CASRILWGATQPQHF. In nucleotides, the CDR3 is TGTGCCAGCAGAATTCTTTGGGGGGCAACTCAGCCCCAGCATTTT.

This rearrangement joins TRBV11-2 to TRBJ2-1; 12 nucleotides agree with TRBD1. With 2 bases clipped from V and 8 bases from J, the junction kept 7 bases outside the gene matches. Germline lookup yields CDR1 SGHAT and CDR2 FQNNGV. There are 16 residues in the CDR3. Here the CDR3 DNA reads TGTGCCAGCAGCTTACGACCGGGACAGGGGGCCGATGAGCAGTTCTTC. This sequence encodes CASSLRPGQGADEQFF.

This sequence joins TRBV5-1 and TRBJ2-2; possible D gene TRBD2, 6 bases. V lost 6 bases and J lost 3, with 9 bases in between. In germline, CDR1 is SGHRS, CDR2 YFSETQ. The CDR3 is 13 amino acids. CDR3 region: CASMWGDTGELFF. The DNA of the CDR3 is TGCGCCAGCATGTGGGGGGACACCGGGGAGCTGTTTTTT. Filled out from reference TRBV5-1 and TRBJ2-2, the complete variable domain reads KAGVTQTPRYLIKTRGQQVTLSCSPISGHRSVSWYQQTPGQGLQFLFEYFSETQRNKGNFPGRFSGRQFSNSRSEMNVSTLELGDSALYLCASMWGDTGELFFGEGSRLTVL.

There are a few counts of this clone. The V and J genes are TRBV5-1 and TRBJ1-2; a weak D match, TRBD1 (5 bases). The germline gives CDR1 SGHRS, CDR2 YFSETQ. CDR3 length equals 13 residues. V was shortened by 5 bases and J by 6 bases, with 14 bases between the two germline ends. In DNA, the CDR3 is TGCGCCAGCAGTCACGCCCAGGGAAATGGCTACACCTTC. This translates into CASSHAQGNGYTF.

Only a few counts were recorded for this clone. CDR3 in DNA: TGTGCCAGCAGCCAAGTTAAAGGTGAGCAGTTCTTC. Its translation is CASSQVKGEQFF. The chain is built from TRBV3-1 (or the pseudogene TRBV3-2) and TRBJ2-1; D gene ambiguous. The CDR3 runs 12 residues. Trimming shortened V by 1 base and J by 9 bases, and 7 bases separated the two germline ends. The germline CDR1 and CDR2 sequences are LGHDT and YNNKEL (reference sequence).

The sample holds one count of this clone. The chain joins TRBV5-4 to TRBJ2-2, with TRBD1 matching over 9 bases. The CDR3 is 16 amino acids. Germline loops: CDR1 SGHNT, CDR2 YYREEE (reference sequence). The junction had 8 bases not matched to a gene; V was cut back by 4 bases and J by 4 bases. As DNA, the CDR3 is TGTGCCAGCAGCACTCTACAGGGGGCCGGCACCGGGGAGCTGTTTTTT. As protein: CASSTLQGAGTGELFF.

Only one count was recorded for this clone. The rearrangement links TRBV7-2 to TRBJ2-2; 8 positions match TRBD2. This CDR3 region has 15 residues. V gave up 3 bases and J gave up 4 bases; unmatched junction bases: 4. Germline lookup yields CDR1 SGHTA and CDR2 FQGNSA. CDR3 residues: CASSFGTRSTGELFF. The CDR3 coding sequence is TGTGCCAGCAGCTTCGGGACTAGGAGCACCGGGGAGCTGTTTTTT.

The rearrangement links TRBV7-2 to TRBJ2-5; D is uncertain. Germline assignment: CDR1 SGHTA and CDR2 FQGNSA. This CDR3 has 14 residues. Trimming stripped 5 bases from V and 0 bases from J, with 10 bases between. In nucleotides, the CDR3 is TGTGCCAGCAGCCACTCTTATGACCAAGAGACCCAGTACTTC. Its protein product is CASSHSYDQETQYF.

The chain joins TRBV18 to TRBJ2-4; 9 bases are shared with TRBD1. CDR1 is KGHSH, CDR2 LQKENI, per germline. With V trimmed by 8 bases and J by 8 bases, 10 bases remained unmatched. The length of the CDR3 is 14 residues. The CDR3, as DNA: TGTGCCAGCAGGCCGGGACAGGGTTTATACATTCAGTACTTC. Translation: CASRPGQGLYIQYF.

V is TRBV3-1 (or the pseudogene TRBV3-2) and J is TRBJ1-5; unclear D gene. Looked up from germline, CDR1 is LGHDT and CDR2 is YNNKEL (reference sequence). This CDR3 contains 13 residues. Trimming shortened V by 1 base and J by 7 bases, and 8 bases separated the two germline ends. CDR3 loop: CASSQGWPQPQHF. CDR3 coding DNA: TGTGCCAGCAGCCAAGGGTGGCCGCAGCCCCAGCATTTT.

The chain is built from TRBV28 and TRBJ1-5; 8 bases map to TRBD1. V was clipped by 6 bases and J by 6 bases; unmatched bases: 10. The CDR3 sequence is 15 residues long. The germline V gene has CDR1 MDHEN and CDR2 SYDVKM. As DNA, the CDR3 is TGTGCCAGCAGGTCTCAGGGGGCGCGGCGTCAGCCCCAGCATTTT. The encoded protein is CASRSQGARRQPQHF. Combining the CDR3 with reference TRBV28 and TRBJ1-5 gives the whole variable domain DVKVTQSSRYLVKRTGEKVFLECVQDMDHENMFWYRQDPGLGLRLIYFSYDVKMKEKGDIPEGYSVSREKKERFSLILESASTNQTSMYLCASRSQGARRQPQHFGDGTRLSIL.

V and J are TRBV6-2 or TRBV6-3 and TRBJ2-7, with unresolved D. The CDR3 is 12 residues long. CDR1 is MNHEY, CDR2 SVGEGT, per germline. V was trimmed by 2 bases and J by 7 bases, leaving 9 bases between them. The CDR3 bases are TGTGCCAGCAGTTACCACGGATTAGAGCAGTACTTC. It specifies CASSYHGLEQYF.

The V and J genes are TRBV9 and TRBJ2-1; perhaps D is TRBD1 or TRBD2 (6 bases each). The germline V gene has CDR1 SGDLS and CDR2 YYNGEE. V was trimmed by 0 bases and J by 6 bases, leaving 13 bases between them. The CDR3 runs to 15 residues. CDR3 sequence: CASSVEGGSLNEQFF. CDR3 in DNA: TGTGCCAGCAGCGTAGAGGGGGGATCTCTCAATGAGCAGTTCTTC.

The rearrangement uses TRBV4-3 and TRBJ2-3; possible D gene TRBD1, 5 bases. The CDR3 totals 16 residues. Germline CDR1 is LGHNA and CDR2 is YSLEER. V was pared by 0 bases and J by 8 bases, with 18 bases between. For the CDR3, the DNA is TGCGCCAGCAGCCAAGAATCTCCGATCAGTCAGGGTACGCAGTATTTT. Its protein product is CASSQESPISQGTQYF.

The chain links TRBV4-2 to TRBJ1-2; 7 bases match TRBD1. CDR1 and CDR2 from the germline V gene are LGHNA and YNFKEQ. This CDR3 is 15 amino acids long. The trim removed 3 bases at V and 6 bases at J, leaving 10 bases unmatched. The chain's CDR3 is CASSHKQGNLDGYTF. CDR3 in DNA: TGTGCCAGCAGCCACAAACAGGGGAATCTGGATGGCTACACCTTC.

The chain joins TRBV5-1 to TRBJ2-5, with 10 bases fitting TRBD1. The CDR3 is 15 amino acids. The germline gives CDR1 SGHRS, CDR2 YFSETQ. The V segment lost 4 bases and the J segment 3 bases; nucleotides outside the gene matches: 6. CDR3 protein: CASSGTGTGEETQYF. The CDR3 nucleotides read TGCGCCAGCAGCGGGACCGGGACAGGGGAAGAGACCCAGTACTTC.

The CDR3 is CASSELDRLDGYTF. In nucleotides, the CDR3 is TGTGCCAGCAGTGAATTGGACAGACTTGATGGCTACACCTTC. V and J are TRBV25-1 and TRBJ1-2, with D perhaps TRBD1 (6 bases). CDR1 is MGHDK and CDR2 is SYGVNS in the germline V gene. V lost 1 base and J 6 bases, leaving 12 bases between the germline ends. The CDR3 covers 14 residues.

This sequence joins TRBV6-5 and TRBJ2-7; D remains ambiguous. The V end lost 3 bases, the J end lost 1 base, and 7 bases lay between the germline ends. The CDR3 totals 13 residues. CDR1 is MNHEY, CDR2 SVGAGI, per germline. The CDR3 is CASSYTVSYEQYF. CDR3 nucleotide sequence: TGTGCCAGCAGTTATACAGTATCCTACGAGCAGTACTTC.

The rearrangement links TRBV20-1 to TRBJ2-5; TRBD2 matches 12 bases. Germline-derived CDR1 and CDR2 are DFQATT and SNEGSKA (reference sequence). Losses at the gene ends were 3 bases for V and 0 bases for J; bases not matched to a gene: 8. This CDR3 region has 17 residues. The CDR3 loop reads CSASGLAGLMYQETQYF. The CDR3 region has the DNA TGCAGTGCTAGTGGACTAGCGGGACTTATGTACCAAGAGACCCAGTACTTC.

The chain links TRBV18 to TRBJ2-2; 7 nucleotides match TRBD1. The CDR3 contains 14 residues. The V gene's germline CDR1 is KGHSH and CDR2 LQKENI. Trimming at V came to 1 base and at J to 5 bases, leaving 1 base not matched to a gene. CDR3 DNA sequence: TGTGCCAGCTCACCACGACAGGGAACCGGGGAGCTGTTTTTT. This translates into CASSPRQGTGELFF.